This T cell receptor beta chain was retrieved from a study of PD-1 blockade in classical Hodgkin lymphoma. Notes on this clone: What it recognizes is unknown.

Time point given: cycle 4 day 1 (C4D1), after 5 to 7 weeks of nivolumab. Each and every patient relapsed after autologous stem cell transplantation, and patients got differing brentuximab vedotin exposure. Thawed PBMCs underwent magnetic negative selection to yield purified CD4+ T cells. The study's findings and limits: Factors driving the repertoire differences, possibly disease activity or prior therapy, remain undefined.

Method: immunoSEQ multiplex PCR; TCRdb's copy keeps in-frame clones and lacks some. This sample has under 15,000 clones, with about 90% found just once. The ends were cut back, 2 bases at V and 2 bases at J, with 18 bases in the middle. The length of the CDR3 is 17 residues. Germline CDR1 reads SGHRS; CDR2 reads YFSETQ. The clonotype originates from a human donor with classical Hodgkin lymphoma. The sequencing here drew on CD4+ T cells from blood, taken before the fourth cycle of nivolumab. This sequence joins TRBV5-1 and TRBJ2-3; a possible D gene is TRBD1 (7 bases). The CDR3 DNA sequence: TGCGCCAGCAGCTTAAAAGGGGGCGGGAAATACACAGATACGCAGTATTTT. The encoded protein is CASSLKGGGKYTDTQYF.